The sequence of this T cell receptor beta chain was determined in a study of CD8+ T cells in alopecia areata. Sequencing relied on a cDNA template that was reverse transcribed from extracted RNA. The method was immunoSEQ multiplex PCR; TCRdb's version includes in-frame clones alone and lacks a portion of them. In the table there are 200,000 to 250,000 clones, roughly two fifths of which are singletons. At least ten counts were recorded for this clone. What it binds is not known. Other DNA sequences from this sample encode an identical CDR3 as well. Treatment given: oral pan-JAK inhibitor, 5-10 mg twice daily. Patients with alopecia areata provided lesional scalp punch biopsies as well as peripheral blood. The germline gives CDR1 LGHNT, CDR2 FRNRAP. The CDR3 totals 16 residues. Trimming cost V 6 bases and J 6 bases; bases outside gene matches: 9. The study, taken as a whole, reports: Tofacitinib significantly reduced both scalp clonality and expanded CD8+ clones among the top 100.

The chain uses TRBV12-5 and TRBJ2-1; 12 bases align to TRBD2. The clonotype originates from a human donor with alopecia areata. The sequencing here drew on CD4+ T cells sorted from blood, taken around week 34, from a patient treated with tofacitinib. DNA for the CDR3: TGTGCTAGTGGCCGAGGACTAGCGGGGAATTTCAATGAGCAGTTCTTC. Its protein product is CASGRGLAGNFNEQFF.